This T cell receptor beta chain came from a study of T cell changes during pregnancy in multiple sclerosis. Assay: immunoSEQ multiplex PCR; the TCRdb copy retains only in-frame clones and omits some. Of about 57,000 clones listed, 90% to 95% were seen once; the top ten hold roughly 0.37%. Trimming at V came to 2 bases and at J to 1 base, leaving 10 bases not matched to a gene. Germline CDR1 and CDR2: SGDLS and YYNGEE. The CDR3 covers 19 residues. The chain uses TRBV9 and TRBJ2-1; TRBD2 aligns across 12 bases. The receptor was isolated from a female donor with multiple sclerosis, enrolled in a pregnancy study. Sequences were derived from CD4+ T cells from peripheral blood mononuclear cells, sampled before pregnancy. The CDR3 spells CASSVASGRGQTSYNEQFF. CDR3 sequence (DNA): TGTGCCAGCAGCGTCGCTAGCGGGAGGGGACAAACTTCCTACAATGAGCAGTTCTTC.